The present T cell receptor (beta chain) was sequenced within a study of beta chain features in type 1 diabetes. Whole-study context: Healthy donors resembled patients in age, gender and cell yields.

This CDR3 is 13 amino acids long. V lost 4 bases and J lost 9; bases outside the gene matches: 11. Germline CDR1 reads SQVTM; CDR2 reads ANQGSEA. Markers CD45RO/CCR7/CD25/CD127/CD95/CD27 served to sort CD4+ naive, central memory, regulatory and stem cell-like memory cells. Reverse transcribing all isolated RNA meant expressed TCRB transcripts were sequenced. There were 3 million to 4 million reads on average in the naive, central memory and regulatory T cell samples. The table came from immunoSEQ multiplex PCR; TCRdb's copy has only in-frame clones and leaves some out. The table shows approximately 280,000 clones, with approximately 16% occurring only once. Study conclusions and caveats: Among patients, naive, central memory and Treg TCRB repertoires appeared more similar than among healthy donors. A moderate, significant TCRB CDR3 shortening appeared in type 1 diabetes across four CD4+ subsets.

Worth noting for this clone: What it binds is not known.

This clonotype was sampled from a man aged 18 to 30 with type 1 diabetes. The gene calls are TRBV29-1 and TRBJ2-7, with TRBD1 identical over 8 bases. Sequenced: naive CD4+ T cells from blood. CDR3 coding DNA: TGCAGCGTTGTGGGGGACAGGCTACGAGGGCAGTACTTC. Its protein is CSVVGDRLRGQYF.